The present entry profiles one T cell receptor beta chain with its context. Antigen specificity is unknown. A multiplex PCR was run with 60 Vbeta primers and 13 Jbeta primers. Here immunoSEQ multiplex PCR was the method, and the copy in TCRdb shows in-frame clones only, minus some. The sample contains about 100,000 clones, 78% of which appear only once. This sample is drawn from a study of cytomegalovirus exposure and HLA in healthy donors. Looking at the study overall: An earlier analysis identified fewer than 130 million unique TCR beta sequences in about 179 million T cells.

Germline V gives CDR1 SGHAT, CDR2 FQNNGV. The CDR3 is 18 amino acids. J lost 3 bases, V lost 5 bases, and 13 bases had no gene match. Findings of the study overall: Only CMV serostatus was available as immune exposure information. In a later analysis, common viral pathogens appeared linked to several of the most significant clusters.

Material for sequencing was PBMCs. The rearrangement uses TRBV11-2 and TRBJ2-3, with TRBD2 matching 11 bases. This sequence was found in a woman aged 60-75 years in good health and CMV-seronegative. The CDR3 is CASSHTLAGGFGTDTQYF. The CDR3 nucleotides are TGTGCCAGCAGCCACACGCTAGCGGGAGGTTTTGGGACAGATACGCAGTATTTT. The whole variable domain, filled in from reference TRBV11-2 and TRBJ2-3, reads EAGVAQSPRYKIIEKRQSVAFWCNPISGHATLYWYQQILGQGPKLLIQFQNNGVVDDSQLPKDRFSAERLKGVDSTLKIQPAKLEDSAVYLCASSHTLAGGFGTDTQYFGPGTRLTVL.